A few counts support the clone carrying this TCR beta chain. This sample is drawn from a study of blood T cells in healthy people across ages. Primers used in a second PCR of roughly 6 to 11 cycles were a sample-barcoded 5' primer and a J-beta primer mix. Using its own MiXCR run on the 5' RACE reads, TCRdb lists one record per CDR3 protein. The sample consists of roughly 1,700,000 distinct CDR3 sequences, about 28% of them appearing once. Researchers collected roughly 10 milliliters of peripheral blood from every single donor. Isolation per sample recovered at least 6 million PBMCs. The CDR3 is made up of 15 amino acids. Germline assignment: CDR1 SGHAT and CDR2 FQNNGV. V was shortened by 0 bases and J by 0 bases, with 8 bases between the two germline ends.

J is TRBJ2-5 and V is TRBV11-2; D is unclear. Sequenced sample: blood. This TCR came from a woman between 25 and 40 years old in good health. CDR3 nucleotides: TGTGCCAGCAGCTTAGATGGAGCTAACCAAGAGACCCAGTACTTC. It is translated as CASSLDGANQETQYF.